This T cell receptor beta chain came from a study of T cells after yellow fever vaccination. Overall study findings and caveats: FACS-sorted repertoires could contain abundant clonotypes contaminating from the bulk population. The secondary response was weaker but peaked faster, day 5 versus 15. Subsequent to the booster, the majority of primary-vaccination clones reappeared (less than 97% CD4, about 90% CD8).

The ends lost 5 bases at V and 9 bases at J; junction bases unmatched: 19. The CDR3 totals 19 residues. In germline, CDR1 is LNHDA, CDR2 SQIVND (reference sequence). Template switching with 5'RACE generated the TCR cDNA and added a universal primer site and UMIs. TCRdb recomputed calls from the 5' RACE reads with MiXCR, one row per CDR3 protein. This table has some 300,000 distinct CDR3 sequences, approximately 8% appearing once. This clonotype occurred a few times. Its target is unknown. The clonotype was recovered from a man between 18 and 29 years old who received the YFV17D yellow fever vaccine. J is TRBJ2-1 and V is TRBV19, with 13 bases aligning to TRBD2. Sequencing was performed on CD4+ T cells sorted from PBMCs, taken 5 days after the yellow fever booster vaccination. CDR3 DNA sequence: TGTGCCAGTAGTCCCAACCCCTTGACTAGCGGGGGGAGTGTTGGTGAGCAGTTCTTC. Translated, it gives CASSPNPLTSGGSVGEQFF.